These T cell receptor beta chains were read from a single sample in a study of response to subunit inactivated influenza vaccine. Each CDR3 protein is one row after TCRdb ran MiXCR on the RT-PCR reads. This table has more than 400,000 distinct CDR3 sequences, roughly 7.9% appearing once. This sample comprised PBMCs from blood, obtained less than 30 months after vaccination. All receptors derive from a man between 50 and 70 years old who received an inactivated influenza vaccine. CDR3s include the opening cysteine and the closing phenylalanine or tryptophan. D genes are given only for firm matches. The listing skips clone size in some rows; elsewhere it reads once, few, many or a size class.

V	D	J	length	size	DNA	CDR3
TRBV7-2	-	TRBJ1-2	17	-	TGTGCCAGCAGCTTAGGGCCAGGGGAGGTCCCCGCTTATGGCTACACCTTC	CASSLGPGEVPAYGYTF
TRBV13	TRBD2	TRBJ2-2	22	few	TGTGCCAGCAGCCTAGTTTCAGCCGGGACTAGCGGGTTTTATACGAACACCGGGGAGCTGTTTTTT	CASSLVSAGTSGFYTNTGELFF
TRBV2	TRBD2	TRBJ2-7	13	few	TGTGCCAGCACTAGCGGATTACCCTACGAGCAGTACTTC	CASTSGLPYEQYF
TRBV4-3	-	TRBJ1-5	13	-	TGCGCCAGCAGCCAAGATCTTAGTCAGCCCCAGCATTTT	CASSQDLSQPQHF
TRBV15	-	TRBJ2-2	15	many	TGTGCCACCAGCAGTAATAAGCGGAACACCGGGGAGCTGTTTTTT	CATSSNKRNTGELFF
TRBV30	-	TRBJ1-5	14	-	TGTGCCTGGACCCCCCCTGGGGGGTATCAGCCCCAGCATTTT	CAWTPPGGYQPQHF
TRBV12-3/TRBV12-4	-	TRBJ2-2	16	few	TGTGCCAGCAGTCGAGGTGGGGGCGCTTTTTCCGGGGAGCTGTTTTTT	CASSRGGGAFSGELFF
TRBV5-1	-	TRBJ2-1	14	many	TGCGCCAGCAGCTTGTCTTGGTCGCTTTCTGAGCAGTTCTTC	CASSLSWSLSEQFF
TRBV20-1	TRBD2	TRBJ2-1	14	-	TGCAGTGCTAAAGAGCGGGAGGGGTACAATGAGCAGTTCTTC	CSAKEREGYNEQFF
TRBV20-1	-	TRBJ1-5	13	few	TGCAGTGCTCCGGGGGGGAACAATCAGCCCCAGCATTTT	CSAPGGNNQPQHF
TRBV7-9	-	TRBJ2-7	14	-	TGTGCCAGCAGCTTAACCAGAAACTCCTACGAGCAGTACTTC	CASSLTRNSYEQYF
TRBV7-8	-	TRBJ2-1	12	-	TGTGCCAGCAGCTCTCTAGCGCGCGAGCAGTTCTTC	CASSSLAREQFF
TRBV12-3/TRBV12-4	-	TRBJ1-3	13	many	TGTGCCAGCAGTTTAATCGAACGGGACACCATATATTTT	CASSLIERDTIYF
TRBV12-3/TRBV12-4	TRBD1	TRBJ1-3	15	-	TGTGCCAGCAGTCGCGGGACAGACTCTGGAAACACCATATATTTT	CASSRGTDSGNTIYF
TRBV20-1	TRBD2	TRBJ2-1	15	-	TGCAGTGCTACTAGCGGGAGGGCGGGGGGAAATGAGCAGTTCTTC	CSATSGRAGGNEQFF
TRBV5-1	-	TRBJ1-1	14	few	TGCGCCAGCAGCCTGGGAGGGGGATCCACTGAAGCTTTCTTT	CASSLGGGSTEAFF
TRBV29-1	-	TRBJ2-1	14	many	TGCAGCGTTGACAGTGGAGCGGGCCGACATGAGCAGTTCTTC	CSVDSGAGRHEQFF
TRBV20-1	TRBD2	TRBJ2-1	15	many	TGCAGTGCTACTAGCGGGAGCCGCTCCTACAATGAGCAGTTCTTC	CSATSGSRSYNEQFF
TRBV3-1	-	TRBJ2-7	17	-	TGTGCCTGCAGCCAGCAGGGGACCGGGACTTACTCCTACGAGCAGTACTTC	CACSQQGTGTYSYEQYF
TRBV7-2	-	TRBJ1-4	15	many	TGTGCCAGCAGCTTACGGGGCGCAACTAATGAAAAACTGTTTTTT	CASSLRGATNEKLFF
TRBV11-2	TRBD1	TRBJ1-2	14	few	TGTGCCAGCAGCTCTTCGACAGGGAGATATGGCTACACCTTC	CASSSSTGRYGYTF
TRBV28	TRBD1	TRBJ1-5	16	many	TGTGCCAGCAGACCCCAGGGGGTATTTAGCAATCAGCCCCAGCATTTT	CASRPQGVFSNQPQHF
TRBV20-1	-	TRBJ1-1	12	-	TGCAGTGCTAGACTAGATTCCACTGAAGCTTTCTTT	CSARLDSTEAFF
TRBV10-3	-	TRBJ1-2	15	few	TGTGCCATCAGTGACCACAGGGAGTACTTCTATGGCTACACCTTC	CAISDHREYFYGYTF
TRBV11-1	TRBD1	TRBJ2-4	14	few	TGTGCCAACCTGGACAGGGAGGTCAAAAACATTCAGTACTTC	CANLDREVKNIQYF
TRBV5-1	TRBD2	TRBJ2-2	16	-	TGCGCCAGCAGCTTGGTGGGACTAACATACACCGGGGAGCTGTTTTTT	CASSLVGLTYTGELFF
TRBV6-2/TRBV6-3	-	TRBJ2-5	11	many	TGTGCCAGCAGCTACCAAGAGACCCAGTACTTC	CASSYQETQYF
TRBV6-5	-	TRBJ1-2	15	few	TGTGCCAGCAGTTACCGCGACAGGCTTGGGGGCGGCTACACCTTC	CASSYRDRLGGGYTF
TRBV4-2	TRBD1	TRBJ2-3	17	few	TGTGCCAGCAGCCAAGATCGAGCAGGGGGCGGCTCAGATACGCAGTATTTT	CASSQDRAGGGSDTQYF
TRBV20-1	-	TRBJ1-5	15	many	TGCAGTGCTAGAGATGGGGGGGCAGGCAATCAGCCCCAGCATTTT	CSARDGGAGNQPQHF
TRBV11-2	-	TRBJ2-7	15	-	TGTGCCAGCAGCTTTTCCGTTGAGGGAGTCAACGAGCAGTACTTC	CASSFSVEGVNEQYF
TRBV7-6	-	TRBJ2-1	16	-	TGTGCCAGCAGCTTAGTGGGCTTGAGCTCCTACAATGAGCAGTTCTTC	CASSLVGLSSYNEQFF
TRBV18	TRBD1	TRBJ2-7	13	-	TGTGCCAGCTCAAAGGGACAGGAGTACGAGCAGTACTTC	CASSKGQEYEQYF
TRBV20-1	TRBD1	TRBJ2-5	13	few	TGCAGTGCTAGAGATACAGGGGAAGAGACCCAGTACTTC	CSARDTGEETQYF
TRBV29-1	TRBD2	TRBJ2-7	14	many	TGCAGCGTTGAATGGACTAGCGGCCCCTACGAGCAGTACTTC	CSVEWTSGPYEQYF
TRBV7-9	-	TRBJ2-1	12	many	TGTGCCAGCAGCTTAGTGGGCAATGAGCAGTTCTTC	CASSLVGNEQFF
TRBV12-3/TRBV12-4	TRBD1	TRBJ1-4	14	once	TGTGCCAGCAACCAAGACAGGGATGGGGAAAAACTGTTTTTT	CASNQDRDGEKLFF
TRBV28	-	TRBJ2-2	17	-	TGTGCCAGCATCGCCCTCCGAGGGAGAATGTCCGCCGGGGAGCTGTTTTTT	CASIALRGRMSAGELFF
TRBV18	-	TRBJ2-3	14	-	TGTGCCAGCTCACCACCTACTAGCCGAGGTACGCAGTATTTT	CASSPPTSRGTQYF